This entry concerns a single TCR beta chain. Its antigen is not known. This sample is part of a study of T cell responses to AZD1222 COVID-19 vaccine. CDR1 is SGHTA, CDR2 FQGTGA, per germline. The V and J ends lost 5 bases and 8 bases respectively, with 18 bases between them. This CDR3 has 14 residues. Findings of the study overall: Seropositive AZD1222 recipients at baseline numbered only five or six.

The repertoire was sequenced with immunoSEQ multiplex PCR; TCRdb's copy has only in-frame clones and lacks some. The data contain about 57,000 clones, approximately 83% of them singletons. This sequence joins TRBV7-3 and TRBJ1-2; no firm D call. This sequence originates from an adult in good health. Specimen: peripheral blood, collected on day 0 of AZD1222 vaccination. The CDR3 DNA is TGTGCCAGCAGCCCCGGACGCCTCCAATTCGGCTACACCTTC. Translation: CASSPGRLQFGYTF.